The 21 T cell receptor beta chains listed next were all sequenced from one sample in a study of blood T cells in healthy people across ages. Combining a sample-barcoded 5' primer with a J-beta primer mix, a second PCR ran for roughly 6 to 12 cycles. Using its own MiXCR run on the 5' RACE reads, TCRdb lists one record per CDR3 protein. Of about 1.5 million distinct CDR3 sequences in the sample, 40% to 50% were seen once. The specimen sequenced was blood. These receptors all come from a young woman in good health.

The genes are TRBV27 and TRBJ1-1; D call uncertain. The V gene's germline CDR1 is MNHEY and CDR2 SMNVEV (reference sequence). V dropped 2 bases and J dropped 2 bases, with 9 bases sitting between them. The CDR3 runs 14 residues. The CDR3 bases are TGTGCCAGCAGTTTAGCGTTGCCCAACACTGAAGCTTTCTTT. It yields the protein CASSLALPNTEAFF.

This clonotype was picked up a small number of times. J is TRBJ2-3 and V is TRBV20-1, with TRBD2 identical over 11 bases. The V and J ends lost 6 bases and 3 bases, in that order; junction bases with no gene match: 14. The CDR3 spans 17 residues. CDR1 is DFQATT and CDR2 is SNEGSKA in the germline V gene (reference sequence). The CDR3 loop is CSAPSLAGGPWTDTQYF. The CDR3 DNA follows: TGCAGTGCCCCCTCCCTAGCGGGAGGCCCCTGGACAGATACGCAGTATTTT.

This clonotype was seen more than once but under ten times. J is TRBJ2-1 and V is TRBV6-2 or TRBV6-3; 12 bases map to TRBD2. CDR3 length: 16 residues. Trimming removed 7 bases from V and 7 bases from J; junction bases left unmatched: 11. Germline CDR1 is MNHEY and CDR2 is SVGEGT. This chain's CDR3 is CASIPLAGGVGNEQFF. The DNA for the CDR3 is TGTGCCAGCATTCCACTAGCGGGAGGAGTGGGGAATGAGCAGTTCTTC.

The chain couples TRBV9 to TRBJ1-1; D call uncertain. The CDR3 covers 13 residues. Trimming left V 3 bases short and J 3 bases short, with 9 bases between. Germline-derived CDR1 and CDR2 are SGDLS and YYNGEE. The CDR3 region has the DNA TGTGCCAGCAGCGCCCACGGCGACACTGAAGCTTTCTTT. Translated, it gives CASSAHGDTEAFF.

The gene calls are TRBV21-1 and TRBJ1-5; TRBD1 reflects the table's D call only, with no check against the DNA. TRBV21-1 counts as a pseudogene. The CDR3 contains 17 residues. CDR3 region: CASVYNRGYRSNQPQHF. The CDR3 nucleotides read TGTGCCAGCGTCTATAACCGGGGGTATAGAAGCAATCAGCCCCAGCATTTT.

This clonotype was detected only a few times. This sequence joins TRBV12-3 or TRBV12-4 and TRBJ1-4; 9 bases line up with TRBD1. The CDR3 has 20 residues. The V segment lost 5 bases and the J segment 5 bases; nucleotides outside the gene matches: 21. The CDR3 coding sequence is TGTGCCAGCAGTCTCACCAGCGGACAGGGGAAAGGGGTGAAGAATGAAAAACTGTTTTTT. This codes for CASSLTSGQGKGVKNEKLFF.

The chain uses TRBV7-2 and TRBJ2-3; D unresolved. Germline CDR1 reads SGHTA; CDR2 reads FQGNSA. Trimming left V 5 bases short and J 0 bases short, with 9 bases between. CDR3 length: 14 residues. The CDR3 spells CASSQSPSTDTQYF. The CDR3 DNA follows: TGTGCCAGCAGCCAATCTCCTAGCACAGATACGCAGTATTTT.

This CDR3 is CATSDPGTPTTYEQYF. CDR3 coding DNA: TGTGCCACCAGTGACCCCGGGACACCGACAACCTACGAGCAGTACTTC. V and J are TRBV24-1 and TRBJ2-7; perhaps TRBD1 as D (6 bases). V lost 4 bases, J lost 2 bases, and 17 bases lay in between. Germline V gives CDR1 KGHDR, CDR2 SFDVKD. CDR3 length equals 16 residues.

In this sample, this clonotype turned up a few times. The chain links TRBV18 to TRBJ2-7; D is uncertain. Germline V gives CDR1 KGHSH, CDR2 LQKENI. Deletions cut 6 bases from V and 3 bases from J, with 12 bases between. CDR3 size: 13 residues. The DNA for the CDR3 is TGTGCCAGCTCCCCTTCCTGGGGCTACGAGCAGTACTTC. Translating it yields CASSPSWGYEQYF.

This clonotype was seen a handful of times. The V gene is TRBV29-1, the J gene TRBJ2-6; 8 bases agree with TRBD1. Losses at the gene ends were 3 bases for V and 4 bases for J; bases not matched to a gene: 11. The CDR3 extends over 17 amino acids. Germline V gene data show CDR1 as SQVTM and CDR2 as ANQGSEA. In nucleotides, the CDR3 is TGCAGCGTTGAGTACAGGGGGGCCACTGTGGGGGCCAACGTCCTGACTTTC. This translates into CSVEYRGATVGANVLTF.

This chain joins TRBV20-1 and TRBJ2-5; D is possibly TRBD1 (5 bases). This CDR3 region has 11 residues. Per the germline V gene, CDR1 is DFQATT and CDR2 is SNEGSKA (reference sequence). CDR3 sequence reads: CSLRVQETQYF. The CDR3 DNA follows: TGCAGCCTCAGGGTCCAAGAGACCCAGTACTTC.

The chain couples TRBV2 to TRBJ1-6, with D maybe TRBD1 (5 bases). Trimming took 8 bases from V and 8 from J, leaving 19 bases between them. Germline CDR1 reads SNHLY; CDR2 reads FYNNEI. The CDR3 length is 15 residues. As DNA, the CDR3 is TGTGCCAGCCGTACAGCCGGGACTAATGATTCACCCCTCCACTTT. It specifies CASRTAGTNDSPLHF. Supplemented by reference TRBV2 and TRBJ1-6, the full variable domain reads EPEVTQTPSHQVTQMGQEVILRCVPISNHLYFYWYRQILGQKVEFLVSFYNNEISEKSEIFDDQFSVERPDGSNFTLKIRSTKLEDSAMYFCASRTAGTNDSPLHFGNGTRLTVT.

This clonotype was seen more than once but under ten times. The V gene is TRBV6-6, the J gene TRBJ1-5; the D gene is possibly TRBD1 (6 bases). CDR3 size: 15 residues. V lost 7 bases, J lost 0 bases, and 13 bases lay in between. Germline V gene sequence: CDR1 MNHNY, CDR2 SVGAGI (reference sequence). CDR3 DNA sequence: TGTGCCAGCACCATGACAGGATATAGCAATCAGCCCCAGCATTTT. Encoded protein: CASTMTGYSNQPQHF.

The V gene is TRBV6-6, the J gene TRBJ2-7; D is undetermined. The CDR3 has 13 amino acids. CDR1 is MNHNY and CDR2 is SVGAGI in the germline V gene (reference sequence). V was pared by 8 bases and J by 0 bases, with 11 bases between. CDR3 protein: CASLLANSYEQYF. The CDR3 DNA sequence: TGTGCCAGCCTACTGGCGAACTCCTACGAGCAGTACTTC.

This chain joins TRBV4-2 and TRBJ2-3; 14 nucleotides line up with TRBD2. V gave up 4 bases and J gave up 3 bases; unmatched junction bases: 9. Germline V CDR1 and CDR2: LGHNA, YNFKEQ. The CDR3 has 18 amino acids. CDR3 DNA: TGTGCCAGCAGCCTCGCGAGTGGACTAGCGGGGGGAACAGATACGCAGTATTTT. It is translated as CASSLASGLAGGTDTQYF.

The rearrangement links TRBV4-2 to TRBJ2-5; 7 positions agree with TRBD1. The CDR3 is 18 amino acids. The germline V gene encodes CDR1 LGHNA and CDR2 YNFKEQ. Unmatched junction bases numbered 13, after V lost 0 bases and J lost 3 bases. The DNA for the CDR3 is TGTGCCAGCAGCCAAGATAGGGGGCAGGGAACCTTAAAAGAGACCCAGTACTTC. Translating gives CASSQDRGQGTLKETQYF.

This sequence joins TRBV29-1 and TRBJ2-7; D not resolved. The CDR3 is 12 residues long. Germline CDR1 SQVTM, CDR2 ANQGSEA. Trimming took 4 bases from V and 0 from J, leaving 7 bases between them. CDR3 sequence reads: CSVGYHSYEQYF. The DNA for the CDR3 is TGCAGCGTTGGGTATCACTCCTACGAGCAGTACTTC.

The table lists this clonotype with a few counts. This chain links TRBV7-7 with TRBJ2-3; 11 bases map to TRBD2. Germline V CDR1 and CDR2: SSHAT, FNYEAQ (reference sequence). V was pared by 5 bases and J by 1 base, with 5 bases of the junction left unmatched. This CDR3 has 16 amino acids. The chain's CDR3 is CASSPIAGGGTDTQYF. DNA for the CDR3: TGTGCCAGCAGCCCCATAGCGGGAGGGGGCACAGATACGCAGTATTTT.

CDR3 coding DNA: TGTGCCAGCAGCCCGGGACAGGGAGAGACGGGCAATGAGCAGTTCTTC. Its protein product is CASSPGQGETGNEQFF. The chain links TRBV11-3 to TRBJ2-1; 9 positions match TRBD1. The trim removed 5 bases at V and 6 bases at J, leaving 11 bases unmatched. The germline gives CDR1 SGHNT, CDR2 YENEEA. This CDR3 spans 16 amino acids.

The rearrangement links TRBV6-6 to TRBJ1-1; 9 bases agree with TRBD1. Germline V gene sequence: CDR1 MNHNY, CDR2 SVGAGI (reference sequence). This CDR3 contains 15 residues. The V gene end was trimmed by 11 bases and the J gene end by 1 base; junction bases not matched to a gene: 11. CDR3 bases: TGTGCCGCCCACGATCCGGGACAGGGGAACACTGAAGCTTTCTTT. Its protein product is CAAHDPGQGNTEAFF.

The chain has TRBV2 and TRBJ2-5, with D possibly being TRBD1 (8 bases). The V and J ends lost 8 bases and 5 bases respectively, with 15 bases between them. The CDR3 length is 13 residues. CDR1 and CDR2 (germline): SNHLY, FYNNEI. The CDR3 sequence: CASRTGRVETQYF. Written as DNA, the CDR3 is TGTGCCAGCCGGACAGGGAGGGTCGAGACCCAGTACTTC.